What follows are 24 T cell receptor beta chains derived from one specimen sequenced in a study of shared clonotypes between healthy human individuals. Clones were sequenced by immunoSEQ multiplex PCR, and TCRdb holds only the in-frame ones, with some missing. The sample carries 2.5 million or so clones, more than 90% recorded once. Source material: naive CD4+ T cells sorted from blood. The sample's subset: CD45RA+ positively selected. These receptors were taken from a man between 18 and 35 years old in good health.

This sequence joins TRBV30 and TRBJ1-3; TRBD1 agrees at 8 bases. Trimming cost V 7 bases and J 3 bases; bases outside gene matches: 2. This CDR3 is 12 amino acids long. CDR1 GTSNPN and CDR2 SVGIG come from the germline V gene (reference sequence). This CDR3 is CASDRGGNTIYF. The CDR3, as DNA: TGTGCCTCTGACAGGGGTGGAAACACCATATATTTT.

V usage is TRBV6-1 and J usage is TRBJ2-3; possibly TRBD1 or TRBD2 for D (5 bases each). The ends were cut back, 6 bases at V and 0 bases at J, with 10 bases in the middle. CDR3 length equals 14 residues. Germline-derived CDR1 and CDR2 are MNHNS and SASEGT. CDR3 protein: CASRRDPSTDTQYF. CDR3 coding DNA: TGTGCCAGCAGGAGGGACCCAAGCACAGATACGCAGTATTTT.

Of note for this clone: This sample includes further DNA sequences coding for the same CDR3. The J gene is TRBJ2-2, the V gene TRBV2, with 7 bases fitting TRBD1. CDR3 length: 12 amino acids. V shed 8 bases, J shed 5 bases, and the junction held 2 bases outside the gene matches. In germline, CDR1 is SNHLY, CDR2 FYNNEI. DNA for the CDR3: TGTGCCAGCCGGACAGGTACCGGGGAGCTGTTTTTT. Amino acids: CASRTGTGELFF.

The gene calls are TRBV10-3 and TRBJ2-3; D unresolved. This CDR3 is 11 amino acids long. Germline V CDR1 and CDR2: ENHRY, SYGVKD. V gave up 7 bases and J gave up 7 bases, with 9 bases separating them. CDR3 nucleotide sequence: TGTGCCATCAAATCCAGGAATACGCAGTATTTT. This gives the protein CAIKSRNTQYF.

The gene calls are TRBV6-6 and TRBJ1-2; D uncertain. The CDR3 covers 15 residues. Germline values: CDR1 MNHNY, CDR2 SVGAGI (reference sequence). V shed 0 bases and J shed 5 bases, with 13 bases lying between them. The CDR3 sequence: CASSYSETASYGYTF. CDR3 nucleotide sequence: TGTGCCAGCAGTTACTCGGAAACAGCCAGTTATGGCTACACCTTC.

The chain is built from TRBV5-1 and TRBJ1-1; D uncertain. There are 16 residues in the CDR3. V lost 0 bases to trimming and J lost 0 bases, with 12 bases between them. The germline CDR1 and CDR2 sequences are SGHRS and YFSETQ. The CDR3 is CASSLDVGPMNTEAFF. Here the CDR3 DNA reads TGCGCCAGCAGCTTGGATGTGGGTCCTATGAACACTGAAGCTTTCTTT.

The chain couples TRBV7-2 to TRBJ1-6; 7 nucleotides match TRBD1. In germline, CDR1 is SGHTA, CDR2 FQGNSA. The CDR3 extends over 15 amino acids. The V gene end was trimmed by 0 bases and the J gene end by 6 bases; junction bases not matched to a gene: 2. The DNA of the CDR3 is TGTGCCAGCAGCTTAGCCGGACAGGTTAATTCACCCCTCCACTTT. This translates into CASSLAGQVNSPLHF.

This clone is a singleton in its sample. The CDR3 loop is CASRLIMSGPPPAKNIQYF. The DNA of the CDR3 is TGCGCCAGCAGGTTAATAATGTCCGGGCCACCGCCAGCCAAAAACATTCAGTACTTC. The chain recombines TRBV10-1 with TRBJ2-4, with D uncertain. Trimming took 6 bases from V and 0 from J, leaving 24 bases between them. Germline V gives CDR1 WNHNN, CDR2 SYGVQD (reference sequence). The length of the CDR3 is 19 residues.

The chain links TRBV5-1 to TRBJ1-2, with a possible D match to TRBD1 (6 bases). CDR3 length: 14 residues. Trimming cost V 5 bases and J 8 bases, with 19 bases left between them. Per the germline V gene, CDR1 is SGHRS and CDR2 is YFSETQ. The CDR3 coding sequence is TGCGCCAGCAGAAGGGGGGAAGCTATAGACGGCTACACCTTC. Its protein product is CASRRGEAIDGYTF.

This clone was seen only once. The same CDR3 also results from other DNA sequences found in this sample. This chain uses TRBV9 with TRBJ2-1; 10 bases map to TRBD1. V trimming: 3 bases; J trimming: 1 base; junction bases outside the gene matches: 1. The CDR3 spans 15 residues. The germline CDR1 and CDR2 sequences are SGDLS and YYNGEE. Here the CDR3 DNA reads TGTGCCAGCAGCGCGGACAGGGGGTCCTACAATGAGCAGTTCTTC. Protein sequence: CASSADRGSYNEQFF.

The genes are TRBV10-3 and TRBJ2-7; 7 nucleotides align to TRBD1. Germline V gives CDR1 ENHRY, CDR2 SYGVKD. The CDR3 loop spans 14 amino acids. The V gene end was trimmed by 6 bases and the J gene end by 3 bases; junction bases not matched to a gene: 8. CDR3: CAIRSGGSGYEQYF. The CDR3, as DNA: TGTGCCATCAGGTCAGGGGGATCAGGCTACGAGCAGTACTTC.

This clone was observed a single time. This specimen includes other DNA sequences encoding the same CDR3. CDR3 sequence: CASSPPGPTDTQYF. The DNA for the CDR3 is TGTGCCAGCTCACCACCGGGCCCCACAGATACGCAGTATTTT. The V call is TRBV18, the J call TRBJ2-3; D is ambiguous. The germline gives CDR1 KGHSH, CDR2 LQKENI. V lost 0 bases, J lost 2 bases, and 6 bases lay in between. The CDR3 extends over 14 amino acids.

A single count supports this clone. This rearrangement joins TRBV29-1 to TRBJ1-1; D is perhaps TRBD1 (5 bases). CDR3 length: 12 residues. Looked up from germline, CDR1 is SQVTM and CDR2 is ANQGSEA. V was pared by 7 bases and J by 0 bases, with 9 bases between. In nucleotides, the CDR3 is TGCAGCGCAGGGTTTATGAACACTGAAGCTTTCTTT. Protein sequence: CSAGFMNTEAFF.

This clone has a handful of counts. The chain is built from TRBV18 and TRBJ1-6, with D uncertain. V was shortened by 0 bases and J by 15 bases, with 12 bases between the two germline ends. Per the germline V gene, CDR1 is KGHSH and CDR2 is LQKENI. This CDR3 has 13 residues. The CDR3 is CASSPPSLLLLHF. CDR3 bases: TGTGCCAGCTCACCACCGTCCCTCCTCCTCCTCCACTTT.

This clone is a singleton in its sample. CDR3 nucleotides: TGTGCCAGCTCAAGAACCAGCCAGTATGAGCAGTTCTTC. The encoded protein is CASSRTSQYEQFF. The chain couples TRBV18 to TRBJ2-1; D remains unclear. Trimming shortened V by 5 bases and J by 8 bases, and 13 bases separated the two germline ends. Germline V CDR1 and CDR2: KGHSH, LQKENI. The CDR3 is 13 amino acids.

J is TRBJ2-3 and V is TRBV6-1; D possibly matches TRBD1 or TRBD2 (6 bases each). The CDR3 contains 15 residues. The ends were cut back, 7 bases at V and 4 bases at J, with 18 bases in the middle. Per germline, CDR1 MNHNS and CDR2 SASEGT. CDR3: CASTGGGRGADTQYF. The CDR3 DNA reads TGTGCCAGCACAGGAGGGGGGAGAGGGGCAGATACGCAGTATTTT.

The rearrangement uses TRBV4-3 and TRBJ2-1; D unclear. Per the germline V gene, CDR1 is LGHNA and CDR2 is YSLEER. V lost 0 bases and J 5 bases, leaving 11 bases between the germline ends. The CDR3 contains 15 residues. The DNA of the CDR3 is TGCGCCAGCAGCCAAGAATTAGTGATAAACAATGAGCAGTTCTTC. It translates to CASSQELVINNEQFF.

As DNA, the CDR3 is TGTGCCAGCAGCTTCCAGGCGGGTCTAGCGGGGGCCTACAATGAGCAGTTCTTC. It yields the protein CASSFQAGLAGAYNEQFF. The V gene is TRBV7-2, the J gene TRBJ2-1, with TRBD2 matching over 10 bases. This CDR3 has 18 residues. V dropped 3 bases and J dropped 2; count of bases not matched to a gene: 10. Germline CDR1 and CDR2: SGHTA and FQGNSA.

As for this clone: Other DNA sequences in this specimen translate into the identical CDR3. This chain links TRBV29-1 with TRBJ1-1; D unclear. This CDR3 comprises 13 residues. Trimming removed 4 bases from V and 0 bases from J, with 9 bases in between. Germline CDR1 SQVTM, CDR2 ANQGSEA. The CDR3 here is CSVVGRMNTEAFF. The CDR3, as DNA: TGCAGCGTTGTAGGGCGAATGAACACTGAAGCTTTCTTT.

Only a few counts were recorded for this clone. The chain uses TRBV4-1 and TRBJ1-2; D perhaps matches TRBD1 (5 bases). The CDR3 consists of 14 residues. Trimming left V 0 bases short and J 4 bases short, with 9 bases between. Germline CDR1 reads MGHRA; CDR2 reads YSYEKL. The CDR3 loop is CASSQDQGLYGYTF. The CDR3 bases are TGCGCCAGCAGCCAAGATCAGGGCCTCTATGGCTACACCTTC.

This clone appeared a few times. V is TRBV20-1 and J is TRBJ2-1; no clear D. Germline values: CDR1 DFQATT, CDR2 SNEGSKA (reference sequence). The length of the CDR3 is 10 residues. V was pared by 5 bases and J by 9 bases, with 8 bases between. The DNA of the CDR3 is TGCAGTGCTTATAGCAGTGAGCAGTTCTTC. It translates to CSAYSSEQFF.

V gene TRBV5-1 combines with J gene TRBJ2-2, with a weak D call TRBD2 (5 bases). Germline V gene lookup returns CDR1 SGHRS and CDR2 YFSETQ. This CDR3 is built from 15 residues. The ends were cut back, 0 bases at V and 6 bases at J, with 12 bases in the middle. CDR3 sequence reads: CASSLALDFAGELFF. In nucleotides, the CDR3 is TGCGCCAGCAGCTTGGCCTTGGACTTTGCCGGGGAGCTGTTTTTT.

The DNA for the CDR3 is TGTGCCAGCAGCTTAGATTATGGGACTAGCGGGACCTACGAGCAGTACTTC. Translation: CASSLDYGTSGTYEQYF. The chain combines TRBV7-9 with TRBJ2-7, with 13 bases lining up with TRBD2. This CDR3 comprises 17 residues. Germline CDR1 reads SEHNR; CDR2 reads FQNEAQ (reference sequence). The V segment lost 1 base and the J segment 2 bases; nucleotides outside the gene matches: 5. The full variable domain, rest sourced from reference TRBV7-9 and TRBJ2-7, is DTGVSQNPRHKITKRGQNVTFRCDPISEHNRLYWYRQTLGQGPEFLTYFQNEAQLEKSRLLSDRFSAERPKGSFSTLEIQRTEQGDSAMYLCASSLDYGTSGTYEQYFGPGTRLTVT.

This CDR3 is CATQSVTGASGKGYEQYF. The DNA of the CDR3 is TGTGCCACCCAGAGTGTAACGGGGGCTAGCGGGAAGGGATACGAGCAGTACTTC. The gene calls are TRBV10-3 and TRBJ2-7; 9 bases align to TRBD2. The germline CDR1 and CDR2 sequences are ENHRY and SYGVKD. The CDR3 contains 18 residues. V lost 10 bases, J lost 4 bases, and 23 bases stayed unmatched.